Listed below are T cell receptor beta chains from one sample, sequenced in a study of blood T cells in healthy people across ages. Via MiXCR, TCRdb re-called the 5' RACE reads, giving one row per CDR3 protein. The table lists about 1.5 million distinct CDR3 sequences, under 55% of them singletons. The sequencing sample was made of blood. These TCRs come from a woman younger than 30 in good health. Each CDR3 is given with its conserved first and last residue. A D gene is named only where the DNA matches it firmly. Size values are once, few and many counts, or a class for expanded clones, and some rows have none.

TRBD1 many TRBJ1-2 TRBV7-9 CASCMRDRENYGYTF TGTGCCAGCTGCATGCGGGACAGGGAAAACTATGGCTACACCTTC
TRBD2 many TRBJ2-1 TRBV20-1 CSAPDRTSGYNEQFF TGCAGTGCTCCAGACCGGACTAGCGGTTACAATGAGCAGTTCTTC
- - TRBJ2-7 TRBV6-6 CASTGSHEQYF TGTGCTAGCACAGGGTCCCACGAGCAGTACTTC
- - TRBJ2-1 TRBV20-1 CSARDAAPGIYNEQFF TGCAGTGCTAGAGATGCGGCACCCGGGATATACAATGAGCAGTTCTTC
- few TRBJ2-1 TRBV27 CASRGKPNYNEQFF TGTGCCAGCAGAGGTAAACCCAACTACAATGAGCAGTTCTTC
- few TRBJ2-1 TRBV5-1 CASSPATSYNEQFF TGCGCCAGCAGCCCTGCGACCTCCTACAATGAGCAGTTCTTC
TRBD1 few TRBJ2-5 TRBV6-5 CASSYSPGQGTQYF TGTGCCAGCAGTTACTCTCCGGGACAGGGGACGCAGTACTTC
TRBD1 few TRBJ1-4 TRBV20-1 CSAAQGAANEKLFF TGCAGTGCCGCACAGGGGGCGGCTAATGAAAAACTGTTTTTT
- - TRBJ2-1 TRBV28 CASSVPGHNEQFF TGTGCCAGCAGTGTACCGGGACACAATGAGCAGTTCTTC
- once TRBJ1-1 TRBV19 CACRLGPVNTEAFF TGTGCCTGCCGTTTGGGACCGGTGAACACTGAAGCTTTCTTT
- - TRBJ2-1 TRBV15 CATSRGQVGNEQFF TGTGCCACCAGCAGAGGTCAGGTTGGGAATGAGCAGTTCTTC
- - TRBJ2-7 TRBV29-1 CSAKLRFSYEQYF TGCAGCGCCAAACTACGGTTCTCCTACGAGCAGTACTTC
- once TRBJ1-3 TRBV3-1 CASSPRVRGNTIYF TGTGCCAGCAGCCCAAGGGTCCGCGGAAACACCATATATTTT
TRBD2 - TRBJ2-2 TRBV27 CASSLVGGPITGELFF TGTGCCAGCAGTTTGGTGGGAGGGCCGATCACCGGGGAGCTGTTTTTT
TRBD2 - TRBJ2-1 TRBV9 CASSVSSPASGRNEQFF TGTGCCAGCAGCGTTAGCTCCCCGGCTAGCGGGAGGAATGAGCAGTTCTTC